The 26 T cell receptor beta chains presented below share a single source sample, sequenced in a study of tumor-infiltrating lymphocytes in primary liver carcinoma. Making TCR beta cDNA involved 400 to 600 ng total RNA and a constant-region primer. Slightly modified ARM-PCR with three nested multiplex PCR rounds yielded TCR beta libraries. For 10 cycles apiece, the opening two PCR rounds ran with TRBV1-TRBV30 forward primers and a C-beta reverse primer. MiXCR, run by TCRdb on the multiplex PCR reads, gives a single entry per CDR3 protein. The sample holds 30,000 to 40,000 distinct CDR3 sequences; 70% to 85% are singletons and the top ten take approximately 15%. Without any cell sorting, roughly 20-33 mg of bulk tissue yielded co-extracted RNA and DNA. Sequenced sample: liver tumor tissue from sampling region 4. Specified subset: tumor region T4, right-lateral pole. The receptor set was obtained from a man in his forties with primary liver carcinoma and hepatitis B virus infection.

As for this clonotype: The junction departs from germline at one end; a sequencing error may be responsible. The chain carries TRBV2 and TRBJ1-2; the D is unclear. CDR1 and CDR2 from the germline V gene are SNHLY and FYNNEI. CDR3 size: 14 residues. As DNA, the CDR3 is TGTGCCAGCAGCGAAGATCCGGGGAGCGGTGGCTACACCTTC. Translation: CASSEDPGSGGYTF.

This clonotype turned up a few times. V is TRBV11-1 and J is TRBJ2-2, with 7 positions matching TRBD1. After removal of 7 bases from V and 5 bases from J, the junction contained 7 bases not matched to a gene. Germline V CDR1 and CDR2: SGHAT, FQDESV (reference sequence). This CDR3 contains 14 residues. CDR3 in amino acids: CASTDRQGTGELFF. The CDR3 coding sequence is TGTGCCAGCACCGACCGACAGGGTACCGGGGAGCTGTTTTTT.

For this clonotype: One end of the junction does not line up with germline, which may come from a read error. This chain connects TRBV24-1 to TRBJ2-4, with 9 bases that match TRBD1. This CDR3 has 15 residues. CDR1 and CDR2 from the germline V gene are KGHDR and SFDVKD. The chain's CDR3 is CAASDSTGGVNIQYF. The CDR3 DNA follows: TGTGCCGCCAGTGATTCGACAGGGGGAGTGAACATTCAGTACTTC.

V is TRBV11-2 and J is TRBJ2-5; the D is unclear. The CDR3 extends over 12 amino acids. Per germline, CDR1 SGHAT and CDR2 FQNNGV. The ends were cut back, 8 bases at V and 5 bases at J, with 12 bases in the middle. The DNA of the CDR3 is TGTGCCAGCTTCTTGTCGAGGGAGACCCAGTACTTC. Translating gives CASFLSRETQYF.

This clonotype was detected once. The chain carries TRBV5-1 and TRBJ2-5; possible D gene TRBD2, 5 bases. Trimming stripped 5 bases from V and 1 base from J, with 15 bases between. Looked up from germline, CDR1 is SGHRS and CDR2 is YFSETQ. This CDR3 is 15 amino acids long. The CDR3 loop reads CASSHDGVGQETQYF. The CDR3 DNA follows: TGCGCCAGCAGTCACGACGGGGTTGGCCAAGAGACCCAGTACTTC.

This clonotype appeared a single time. Relative to the germline gene, one junction end is altered; a read error may explain this. This chain joins TRBV12-3 or TRBV12-4 and TRBJ2-3; 9 nucleotides line up with TRBD1. This CDR3 is 15 amino acids long. The DNA of the CDR3 is TGTGTCAGCAGTTGGGACAGGGATGGATCAGGTACGCAGTATTTT. Protein: CVSSWDRDGSGTQYF.

The chain uses TRBV10-3 and TRBJ2-1; D unclear. The CDR3 loop spans 12 amino acids. In germline, CDR1 is ENHRY, CDR2 SYGVKD. With 6 bases removed from V and 8 bases from J, the gap between germline ends came to 11 bases. In nucleotides, the CDR3 is TGTGCCATCAGCCAAGTGGGATATGAGCAGTTCTTC. Its protein product is CAISQVGYEQFF.

By share, this clonotype ranks as large. The chain is built from TRBV11-2 and TRBJ2-1; no firm D call. Germline V gene lookup returns CDR1 SGHAT and CDR2 FQNNGV. This CDR3 is built from 13 residues. Trimming removed 5 bases from V and 12 bases from J, with 17 bases in between. The CDR3 DNA is TGTGCCAGCAGCCCGATGATTGAGGCCTCGCAGTTCTTC. It translates to CASSPMIEASQFF.

In regard to this clonotype: A much larger clone differs by one base, so this may be a read error. V gene TRBV2 combines with J gene TRBJ2-3; 14 bases line up with TRBD2. Germline V gene data show CDR1 as SNHLY and CDR2 as FYNNEI. The CDR3 has 14 residues. The CDR3 bases are TGTGTCTGGGGACTAGCGGGAGCAAAGGATACGCAGTATTTT. The encoded protein is CVWGLAGAKDTQYF.

About this clonotype itself: An end of the junction does not agree with germline; a read error may underlie this. The gene calls are TRBV11-3 and TRBJ2-1, with no clear D. Germline V gene data show CDR1 as SGHNT and CDR2 as YENEEA. The CDR3 covers 14 residues. Written as DNA, the CDR3 is TGTGCCAGAAGCTTAGGCGTCTCGAAAAATGAGCAGTCCTTC. Residues: CARSLGVSKNEQSF.

Details on this clonotype: A read error may explain this, as a much larger clone is one base away. This chain joins TRBV15 and TRBJ1-1; no clear D gene. The CDR3 totals 14 residues. Germline lookup yields CDR1 LNHNV and CDR2 YYDKDF (reference sequence). Trimming took off 4 bases at V and 0 bases at J, with 9 bases between the two ends. Here the CDR3 reads CATSKPGLNTEAFF. CDR3 nucleotide sequence: TGTGCCACCAGCAAACCGGGTCTGAACACTGAAGCTTTCTTT.

V is TRBV11-2 and J is TRBJ2-7; no clear D. CDR3 size: 15 residues. V was shortened by 5 bases and J by 6 bases, with 20 bases between the two germline ends. Germline assignment: CDR1 SGHAT and CDR2 FQNNGV. The CDR3 sequence is CASSLTLVVASEQYF. Written as DNA, the CDR3 is TGTGCCAGCAGCCTAACCCTAGTGGTGGCTAGCGAGCAGTACTTC.

This clonotype was detected only a few times. The final CDR3 position lacks the conserved phenylalanine or tryptophan, pointing to a likely read error. The CDR3 sequence: CASSLSVGIQETQYL. CDR3 nucleotide sequence: TGTGCCAGCAGCTTGAGCGTTGGCATTCAAGAGACCCAGTACCTA. V gene TRBV5-5 combines with J gene TRBJ2-5; D call uncertain. V lost 1 base and J 2 bases, leaving 12 bases between the germline ends. CDR3 size: 15 residues. Germline V lookup: CDR1 SGHKS, CDR2 YYEKEE (reference sequence).

The V gene is TRBV11-2, the J gene TRBJ2-7; D tentatively reads TRBD1 or TRBD2 (5 bases each). TRBJ2-1 matches the DNA end more closely, so the J call is doubtful. Germline V CDR1 and CDR2: SGHAT, FQNNGV. This CDR3 has 15 amino acids. The CDR3 here is CASSLRWRGENEQFF. The CDR3 nucleotides read TGTGCCAGCAGCCTACGATGGAGAGGGGAAAACGAGCAGTTCTTC.

On this clonotype itself: Being one base from a much bigger clone, this may be a read error. The chain links TRBV11-2 to TRBJ2-7; no clear D. The CDR3 spans 14 residues. The germline V gene encodes CDR1 SGHAT and CDR2 FQNNGV. CDR3 DNA: TGTGCCAGCAGCTCCTCCCGTCCCGCCTACGAGGAGTACTTC. It specifies CASSSSRPAYEEYF.

This clonotype showed up just a few times. The CDR3 DNA is TGTGCCGGCAACTTTCCCGGAACTAGCGGGACTAAAAACATTCAGTACTTC. This codes for CAGNFPGTSGTKNIQYF. The chain carries TRBV11-1 and TRBJ2-4; the match to TRBD2 covers 10 bases. The CDR3 spans 17 residues. With 11 bases clipped from V and 4 bases from J, the junction kept 17 bases outside the gene matches. CDR1 is SGHAT and CDR2 is FQDESV in the germline V gene (reference sequence). The full variable domain, completed using reference TRBV11-1 and TRBJ2-4, is EAEVAQSPRYKITEKSQAVAFWCDPISGHATLYWYRQILGQGPELLVQFQDESVVDDSQLPKDRFSAERLKGVDSTLKIQPAELGDSAMYLCAGNFPGTSGTKNIQYFGAGTRLSVL.

This clonotype counts as large. V is TRBV29-1 and J is TRBJ2-7; perhaps TRBD2 as D (6 bases). This CDR3 contains 15 residues. Germline V gene sequence: CDR1 SQVTM, CDR2 ANQGSEA. V shed 0 bases and J shed 0 bases, with 12 bases lying between them. CDR3 loop: CSVEDPGGSSYEQYF. The CDR3 DNA follows: TGCAGCGTTGAAGATCCAGGAGGGAGCTCCTACGAGCAGTACTTC.

With regard to this clonotype: This is likely a read error, given that the CDR3 carries no conserved phenylalanine or tryptophan at its end. The genes are TRBV7-9 and TRBJ2-7, with 7 bases that match TRBD2. The V gene end was trimmed by 4 bases and the J gene end by 8 bases; junction bases not matched to a gene: 5. This CDR3 is 12 amino acids long. Germline V gene data show CDR1 as SEHNR and CDR2 as FQNEAQ (reference sequence). In nucleotides, the CDR3 is TGTGCCAGCAGCTGGGCGGGGGTCAAGCAGTACTCC. It translates to CASSWAGVKQYS.

As to this clonotype: This likely comes from a read error, as the CDR3 has no conserved phenylalanine or tryptophan at its end. No DNA is shown, since the ends of the CDR3 on it are uncertain; the CDR3 is the one TCRdb lists. The chain joins TRBV4-3 to TRBJ1-3. Germline CDR1 LGHNA, CDR2 YSLEER. The CDR3 spans 14 residues, counting both ends. The CDR3 sequence is CVSSQEGYRNTVYS.

This chain joins TRBV15 and TRBJ2-6; D is unresolved. The V end was cut by 0 bases, the J end by 3 bases, with 9 bases between. Per germline, CDR1 LNHNV and CDR2 YYDKDF (reference sequence). There are 16 residues in the CDR3. The CDR3 coding sequence is TGTGCCACCAGCAGAGATAGCAGCTATGGGGCCAACGTCCTGACTTTC. It yields the protein CATSRDSSYGANVLTF.

Comment on this clonotype: The conserved phenylalanine or tryptophan is not found at the CDR3 terminus, so this likely reflects a read error. CDR3 in amino acids: CASSETAWGSSEQFL. The CDR3 DNA sequence: TGTGCCAGCAGCGAGACCGCCTGGGGGTCCAGTGAGCAGTTCTTA. V is TRBV12-3 or TRBV12-4 and J is TRBJ2-1; D may be TRBD1 or TRBD2 (5 bases each). The CDR3 consists of 15 residues. With 6 bases removed from V and 9 bases from J, the gap between germline ends came to 21 bases.

As for this clonotype: Mismatch with germline at one junction end may stem from a read error. The chain is built from TRBV4-3 and TRBJ2-3; TRBD2 is a possible D gene (5 bases). Germline CDR1 reads LGHNA; CDR2 reads YSLEER. This CDR3 is 15 amino acids long. CDR3 sequence reads: CARSQEARGRDTQCF. The CDR3 region has the DNA TGCGCCAGGAGCCAGGAAGCCCGGGGAAGAGATACGCAGTGTTTT.

Turning to this clonotype: The CDR3 does not end in the conserved phenylalanine or tryptophan, so this is likely a read error. The rearrangement joins TRBV4-3 to TRBJ1-4; unclear D gene. V gave up 0 bases and J gave up 8 bases, with 19 bases separating them. CDR3 size: 17 residues. CDR1 is LGHNA, CDR2 YSLEER, per germline. The CDR3 DNA sequence: TGCGCCAGCAGCCAAGATGGAAACAGACATGGGGAAGAAAAACTGTTTTTA. Translating gives CASSQDGNRHGEEKLFL.

This clonotype was recorded only once. One junction end disagrees with the germline gene, perhaps due to a read error. The rearrangement joins TRBV28 to TRBJ1-2; D unresolved. The germline CDR1 and CDR2 sequences are MDHEN and SYDVKM. The CDR3 length is 13 residues. The CDR3 is CACSDGSARGYTF. The CDR3 coding sequence is TGTGCCTGCAGCGACGGATCTGCTCGAGGGTACACCTTC.

This clonotype was seen once. V and J are TRBV19 and TRBJ2-6, with D possibly being TRBD2 (5 bases). This CDR3 comprises 15 residues. Germline values: CDR1 LNHDA, CDR2 SQIVND (reference sequence). The DNA for the CDR3 is TGTGTCGGTAGCGAGAGGAGAGCCGGGGCCAACGTCCTGACTTTC. This codes for CVGSERRAGANVLTF. Supplemented by reference TRBV19 and TRBJ2-6, the full variable domain reads DGGITQSPKYLFRKEGQNVTLSCEQNLNHDAMYWYRQDPGQGLRLIYYSQIVNDFQKGDIAEGYSVSREKKESFPLTVTSAQKNPTAFYLCVGSERRAGANVLTFGAGSRLTVL.

This chain connects TRBV29-1 to TRBJ2-3; 11 nucleotides agree with TRBD2. Per the germline V gene, CDR1 is SQVTM and CDR2 is ANQGSEA. V lost 7 bases to trimming and J lost 4 bases; unmatched junction nucleotides: 16. The CDR3 is 17 amino acids. CDR3 amino acids: CSADMFGTSGRSDTQYF. DNA for the CDR3: TGCAGCGCCGATATGTTCGGGACTAGCGGAAGATCAGATACGCAGTATTTT.